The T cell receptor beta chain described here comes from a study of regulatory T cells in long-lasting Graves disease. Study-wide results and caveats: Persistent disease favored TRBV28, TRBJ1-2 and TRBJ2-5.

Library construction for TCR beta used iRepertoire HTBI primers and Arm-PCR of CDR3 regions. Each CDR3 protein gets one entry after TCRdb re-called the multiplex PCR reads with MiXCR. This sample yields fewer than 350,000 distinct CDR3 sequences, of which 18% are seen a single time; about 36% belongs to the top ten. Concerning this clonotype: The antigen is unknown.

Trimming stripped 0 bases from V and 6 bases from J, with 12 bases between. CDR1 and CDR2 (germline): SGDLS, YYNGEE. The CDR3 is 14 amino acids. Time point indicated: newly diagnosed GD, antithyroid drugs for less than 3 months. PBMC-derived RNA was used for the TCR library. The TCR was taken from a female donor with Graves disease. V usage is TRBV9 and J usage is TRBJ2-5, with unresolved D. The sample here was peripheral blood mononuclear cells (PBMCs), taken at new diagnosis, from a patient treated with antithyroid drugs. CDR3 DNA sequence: TGTGCCAGCAGCGTAGCTTTGAATATCCAGACCCAGTACTTC. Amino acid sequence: CASSVALNIQTQYF.